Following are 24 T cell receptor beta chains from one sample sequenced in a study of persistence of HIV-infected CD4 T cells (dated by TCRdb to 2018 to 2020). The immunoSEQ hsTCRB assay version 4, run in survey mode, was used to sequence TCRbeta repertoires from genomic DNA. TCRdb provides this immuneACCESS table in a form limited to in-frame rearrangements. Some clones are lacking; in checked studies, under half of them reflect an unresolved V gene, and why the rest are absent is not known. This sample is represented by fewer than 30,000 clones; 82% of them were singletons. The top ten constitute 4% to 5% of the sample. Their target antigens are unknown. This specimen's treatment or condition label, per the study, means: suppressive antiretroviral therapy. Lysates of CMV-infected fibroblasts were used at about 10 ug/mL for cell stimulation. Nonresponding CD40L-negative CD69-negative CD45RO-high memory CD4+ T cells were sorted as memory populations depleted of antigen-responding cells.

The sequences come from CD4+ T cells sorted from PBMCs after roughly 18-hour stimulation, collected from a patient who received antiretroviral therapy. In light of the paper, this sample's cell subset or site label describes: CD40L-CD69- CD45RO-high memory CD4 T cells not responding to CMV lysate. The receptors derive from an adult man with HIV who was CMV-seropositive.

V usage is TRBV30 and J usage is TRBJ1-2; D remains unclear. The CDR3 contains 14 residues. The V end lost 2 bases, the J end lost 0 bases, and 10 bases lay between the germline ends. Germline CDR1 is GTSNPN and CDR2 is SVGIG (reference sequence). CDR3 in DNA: TGTGCCTGGAGTCGAGTAGAATCTAACTATGGCTACACCTTC. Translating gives CAWSRVESNYGYTF.

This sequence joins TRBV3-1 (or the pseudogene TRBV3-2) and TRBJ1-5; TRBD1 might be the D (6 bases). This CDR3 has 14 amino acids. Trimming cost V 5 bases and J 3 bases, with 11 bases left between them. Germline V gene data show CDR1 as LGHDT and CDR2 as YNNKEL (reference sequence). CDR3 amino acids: CASSETGLNQPQHF. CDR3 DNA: TGTGCCAGCAGCGAGACAGGCCTCAATCAGCCCCAGCATTTT.

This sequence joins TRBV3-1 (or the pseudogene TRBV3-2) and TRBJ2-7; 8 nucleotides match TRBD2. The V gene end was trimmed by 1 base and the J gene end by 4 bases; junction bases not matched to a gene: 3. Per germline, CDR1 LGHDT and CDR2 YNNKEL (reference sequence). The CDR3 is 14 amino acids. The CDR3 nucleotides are TGTGCCAGCAGCCAAGGCGGGGGGTGGTACGAGCAGTACTTC. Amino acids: CASSQGGGWYEQYF.

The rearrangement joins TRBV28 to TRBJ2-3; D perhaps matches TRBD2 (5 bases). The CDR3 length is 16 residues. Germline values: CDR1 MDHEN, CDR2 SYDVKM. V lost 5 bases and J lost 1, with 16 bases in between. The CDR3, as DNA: TGTGCCAGCAGTCTCCTGTCTGTGGAGGGCACAGATACGCAGTATTTT. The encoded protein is CASSLLSVEGTDTQYF.

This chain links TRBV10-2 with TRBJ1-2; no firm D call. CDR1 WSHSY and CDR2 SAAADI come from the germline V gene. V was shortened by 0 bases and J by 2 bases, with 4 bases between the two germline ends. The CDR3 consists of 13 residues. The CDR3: CASSESANYGYTF. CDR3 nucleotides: TGCGCCAGCAGTGAGTCCGCGAACTATGGCTACACCTTC.

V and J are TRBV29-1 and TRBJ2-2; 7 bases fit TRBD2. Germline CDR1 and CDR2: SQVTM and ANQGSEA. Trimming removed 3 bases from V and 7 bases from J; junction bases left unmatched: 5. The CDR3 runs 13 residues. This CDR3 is CSVEVAGDGELFF. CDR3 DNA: TGCAGCGTTGAGGTAGCGGGTGACGGGGAGCTGTTTTTT.

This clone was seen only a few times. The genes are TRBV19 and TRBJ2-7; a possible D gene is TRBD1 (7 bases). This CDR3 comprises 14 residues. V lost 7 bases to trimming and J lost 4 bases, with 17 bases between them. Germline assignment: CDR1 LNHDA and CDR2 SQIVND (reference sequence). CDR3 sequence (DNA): TGTGCCAGTACGCCGGCCAGGGGGGTTTACGAGCAGTACTTC. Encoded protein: CASTPARGVYEQYF.

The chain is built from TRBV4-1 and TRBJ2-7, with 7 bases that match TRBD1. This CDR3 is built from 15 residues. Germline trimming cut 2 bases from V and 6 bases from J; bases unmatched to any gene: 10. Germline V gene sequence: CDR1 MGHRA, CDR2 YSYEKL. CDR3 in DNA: TGCGCCAGCAGCCAAACCGGGACAGCCCCCTTCGAGCAGTACTTC. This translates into CASSQTGTAPFEQYF.

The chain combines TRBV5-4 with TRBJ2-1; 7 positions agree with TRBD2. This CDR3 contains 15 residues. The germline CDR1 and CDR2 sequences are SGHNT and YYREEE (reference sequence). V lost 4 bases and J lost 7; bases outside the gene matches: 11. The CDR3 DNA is TGTGCCAGCAGCCCGCGGGGGTGGCCGGCTAATGAGCAGTTCTTC. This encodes CASSPRGWPANEQFF.

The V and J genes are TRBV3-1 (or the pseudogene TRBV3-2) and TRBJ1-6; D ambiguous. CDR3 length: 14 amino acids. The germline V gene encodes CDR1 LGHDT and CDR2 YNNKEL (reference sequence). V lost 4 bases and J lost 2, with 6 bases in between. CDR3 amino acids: CASSRLPYNSPLHF. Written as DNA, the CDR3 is TGTGCCAGCAGCCGTCTTCCCTATAATTCACCCCTCCACTTT.

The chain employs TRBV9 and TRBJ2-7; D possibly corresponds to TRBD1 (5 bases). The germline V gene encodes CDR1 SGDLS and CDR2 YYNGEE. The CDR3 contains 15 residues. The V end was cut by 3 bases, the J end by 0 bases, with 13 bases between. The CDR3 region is CASSEDTYGSYEQYF. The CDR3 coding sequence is TGTGCCAGCAGCGAGGACACTTACGGCTCCTACGAGCAGTACTTC.

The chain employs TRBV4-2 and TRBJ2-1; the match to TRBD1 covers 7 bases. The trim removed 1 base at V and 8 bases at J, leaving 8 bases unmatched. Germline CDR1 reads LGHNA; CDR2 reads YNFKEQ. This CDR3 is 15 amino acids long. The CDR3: CASSQGRGQRHEQFF. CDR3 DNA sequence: TGTGCCAGCAGCCAAGGTAGGGGGCAGCGTCATGAGCAGTTCTTC.

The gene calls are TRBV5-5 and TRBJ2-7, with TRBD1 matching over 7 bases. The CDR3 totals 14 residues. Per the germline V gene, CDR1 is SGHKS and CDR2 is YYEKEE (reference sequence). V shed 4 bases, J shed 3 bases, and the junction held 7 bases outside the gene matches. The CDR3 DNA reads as TGTGCCAGCAGCCTACGGGACAGATTCTACGAGCAGTACTTC. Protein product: CASSLRDRFYEQYF.

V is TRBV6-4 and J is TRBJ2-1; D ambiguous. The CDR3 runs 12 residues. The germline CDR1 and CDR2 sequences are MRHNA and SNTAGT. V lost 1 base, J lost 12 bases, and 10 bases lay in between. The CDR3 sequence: CASSDFQSRQFF. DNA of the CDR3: TGTGCCAGCAGTGACTTCCAGAGTCGGCAGTTCTTC.

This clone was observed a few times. Here the CDR3 reads CASSQGRNSPLHF. The CDR3 DNA reads as TGTGCCAGCAGCCAAGGTAGGAATTCACCCCTCCACTTT. This chain joins TRBV3-1 (or the pseudogene TRBV3-2) and TRBJ1-6; D remains unclear. Germline V gene lookup returns CDR1 LGHDT and CDR2 YNNKEL (reference sequence). The CDR3 runs 13 residues. V was shortened by 1 base and J by 7 bases, with 5 bases between the two germline ends.

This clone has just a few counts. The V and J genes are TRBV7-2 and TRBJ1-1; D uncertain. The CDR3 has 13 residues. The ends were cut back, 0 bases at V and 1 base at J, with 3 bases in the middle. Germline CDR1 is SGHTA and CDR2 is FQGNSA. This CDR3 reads CASSLAWNTEAFF. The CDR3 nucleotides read TGTGCCAGCAGCTTAGCGTGGAACACTGAAGCTTTCTTT. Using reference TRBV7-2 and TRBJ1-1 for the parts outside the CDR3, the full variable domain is GAGVSQSPSNKVTEKGKDVELRCDPISGHTALYWYRQSLGQGLEFLIYFQGNSAPDKSGLPSDRFSAERTGGSVSTLTIQRTQQEDSAVYLCASSLAWNTEAFFGQGTRLTVV.

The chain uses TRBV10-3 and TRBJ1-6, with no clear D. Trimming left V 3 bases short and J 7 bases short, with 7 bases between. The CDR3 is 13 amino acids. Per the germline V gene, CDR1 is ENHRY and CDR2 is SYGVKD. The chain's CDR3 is CAISDGENSPLHF. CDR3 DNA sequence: TGTGCCATCAGTGATGGAGAAAATTCACCCCTCCACTTT.

DNA for the CDR3: TGTGCCACCAGCGAGCGGGGAGAGTCCTACGAGCAGTACTTC. It codes for CATSERGESYEQYF. The chain recombines TRBV15 with TRBJ2-7, with 7 bases fitting TRBD2. With 5 bases clipped from V and 1 base from J, the junction kept 5 bases outside the gene matches. The CDR3 is 14 residues long. The V gene's germline CDR1 is LNHNV and CDR2 YYDKDF (reference sequence).

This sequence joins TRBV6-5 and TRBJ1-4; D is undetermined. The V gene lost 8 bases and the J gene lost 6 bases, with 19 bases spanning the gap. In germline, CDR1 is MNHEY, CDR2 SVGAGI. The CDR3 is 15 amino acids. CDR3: CASQSGLWRDEKLFF. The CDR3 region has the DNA TGTGCCAGCCAAAGCGGGCTATGGCGAGATGAAAAACTGTTTTTT.

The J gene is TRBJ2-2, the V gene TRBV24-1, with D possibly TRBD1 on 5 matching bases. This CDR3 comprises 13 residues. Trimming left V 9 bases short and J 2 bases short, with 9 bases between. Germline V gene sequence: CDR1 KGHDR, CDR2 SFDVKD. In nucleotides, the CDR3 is TGTGCCACCGCGACAGCTAACACCGGGGAGCTGTTTTTT. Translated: CATATANTGELFF.

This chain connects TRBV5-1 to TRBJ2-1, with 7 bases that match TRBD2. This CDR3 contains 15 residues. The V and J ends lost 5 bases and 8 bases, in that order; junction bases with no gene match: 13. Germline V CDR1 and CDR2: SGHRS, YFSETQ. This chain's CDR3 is CASSDWQRGGDEQFF. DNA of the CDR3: TGCGCCAGCAGTGATTGGCAGCGGGGCGGGGATGAGCAGTTCTTC.

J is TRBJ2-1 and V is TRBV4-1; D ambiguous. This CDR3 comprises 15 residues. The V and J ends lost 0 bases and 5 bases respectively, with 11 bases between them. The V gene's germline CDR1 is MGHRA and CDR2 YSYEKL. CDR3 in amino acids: CASSQEGTAHNEQFF. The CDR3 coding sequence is TGCGCCAGCAGCCAAGAGGGTACCGCACACAATGAGCAGTTCTTC.

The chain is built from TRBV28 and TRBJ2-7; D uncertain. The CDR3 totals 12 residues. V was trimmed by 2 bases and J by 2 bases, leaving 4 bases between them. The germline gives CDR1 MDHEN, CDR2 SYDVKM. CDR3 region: CASSLRAYEQYF. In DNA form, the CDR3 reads TGTGCCAGCAGTTTAAGGGCCTACGAGCAGTACTTC.

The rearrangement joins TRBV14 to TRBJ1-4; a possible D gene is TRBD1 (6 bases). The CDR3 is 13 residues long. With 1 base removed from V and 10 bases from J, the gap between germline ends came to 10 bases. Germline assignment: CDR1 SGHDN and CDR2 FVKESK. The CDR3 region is CASSQARGGKLFF. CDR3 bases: TGTGCCAGCAGCCAAGCTAGGGGGGGAAAACTGTTTTTT.